A single sample is the source of the 21 T cell receptor beta chains below, sequenced in a study of T cell responses to AZD1222 COVID-19 vaccine. The repertoire was sequenced with immunoSEQ multiplex PCR; TCRdb's copy has only in-frame clones and lacks some. The table lists just under 95,000 clones, roughly 84% of them singletons, with 10% to 15% in the top ten. Sample: peripheral blood, taken on day 0 of AZD1222 vaccination. Every receptor here comes from an adult in good health.

The chain joins TRBV3-1 (or the pseudogene TRBV3-2) to TRBJ1-2, with unresolved D. The V end lost 0 bases, the J end lost 5 bases, and 7 bases lay between the germline ends. Germline V gene lookup returns CDR1 LGHDT and CDR2 YNNKEL (reference sequence). The CDR3 length is 13 residues. Here the CDR3 reads CASSQETTYGYTF. CDR3 DNA: TGTGCCAGCAGCCAAGAAACAACTTATGGCTACACCTTC.

This clone is a singleton in its sample. V gene TRBV5-1 combines with J gene TRBJ2-1; 10 nucleotides match TRBD2. The CDR3 runs 17 residues. CDR1 and CDR2 from the germline V gene are SGHRS and YFSETQ. V shed 0 bases and J 1 base; nucleotides not matched to a gene: 4. CDR3 coding DNA: TGCGCCAGCAGCTTGGGCAGCGGGGGGGTATCCTACAATGAGCAGTTCTTC. Amino acid sequence: CASSLGSGGVSYNEQFF.

The chain combines TRBV19 with TRBJ2-7; perhaps TRBD1 as D (6 bases). V was shortened by 5 bases and J by 6 bases, with 14 bases between the two germline ends. The CDR3 runs 13 residues. Germline V gene data show CDR1 as LNHDA and CDR2 as SQIVND (reference sequence). CDR3 bases: TGTGCCAGTAGTTCTGCAGGGGTAGGCGAGCAGTACTTC. Translating gives CASSSAGVGEQYF.

This clone occurred once. The rearrangement uses TRBV6-2 or TRBV6-3 and TRBJ2-1; a weak D match, TRBD1 (5 bases). V was clipped by 4 bases and J by 5 bases, with 9 bases between them. This CDR3 has 13 residues. CDR1 and CDR2 from the germline V gene are MNHEY and SVGEGT. The DNA for the CDR3 is TGTGCCAGCAGTTCGACACAGGACAATGAGCAGTTCTTC. Amino acid sequence: CASSSTQDNEQFF.

This clone came up once. An end of the junction does not agree with germline; a read error may underlie this. The V gene is TRBV28, the J gene TRBJ1-5, with 9 bases fitting TRBD1. Germline lookup yields CDR1 MDHEN and CDR2 SYDVKM. The CDR3 is 13 residues long. CDR3 loop: CASSLSPGQGRHF. The CDR3 DNA follows: TGTGCCAGCAGCTTATCACCGGGACAGGGAAGGCATTTT.

The chain combines TRBV6-2 or TRBV6-3 with TRBJ1-3, with D maybe TRBD1 (6 bases). V lost 4 bases and J lost 0, with 13 bases in between. The V gene's germline CDR1 is MNHEY and CDR2 SVGEGT. CDR3 length: 16 residues. The CDR3 protein is CASSWSGQISGNTIYF. CDR3 nucleotides: TGTGCCAGCAGTTGGTCAGGACAGATCTCTGGAAACACCATATATTTT.

In this sample, this clone turned up a few times. The chain is built from TRBV12-2 and TRBJ2-1; the tabulated D call, TRBD1, remains unverified against the DNA. TRBV12-2 is marked as a pseudogene. The CDR3 totals 15 residues. In nucleotides, the CDR3 is TGTGCAAGTCGGGGCCAGGATAGCTCCTACAATGAGCAGTTCTTC. Its translation: CASRGQDSSYNEQFF.

The chain has TRBV7-5 and TRBJ2-7; the table names TRBD2, a call not compared with the DNA. TRBV7-5 represents a pseudogene. This CDR3 contains 14 residues. CDR3 in DNA: TGTGCCAGAAGCTTAGCCTCGGAGTCCTACGAGCAGTACTTC. Translating it yields CARSLASESYEQYF.

This chain joins TRBV28 and TRBJ1-1; D gene ambiguous. Germline V gene sequence: CDR1 MDHEN, CDR2 SYDVKM. Trimming removed 3 bases at V and 1 base at J, with 9 bases between. CDR3 size: 14 residues. CDR3 loop: CASSLGQTNTEAFF. CDR3 DNA: TGTGCCAGCAGTTTGGGTCAGACGAACACTGAAGCTTTCTTT.

The V call is TRBV5-8, the J call TRBJ1-2, with 9 bases fitting TRBD1. The V and J ends lost 4 bases and 0 bases, in that order; junction bases with no gene match: 7. The germline gives CDR1 SGHTS, CDR2 YDEGEE. This CDR3 region has 16 residues. This CDR3 reads CASSIGGTGTNYGYTF. Here the CDR3 DNA reads TGTGCCAGCAGCATCGGAGGGACAGGGACTAACTATGGCTACACCTTC.

The V call is TRBV2, the J call TRBJ1-2; D unclear. This CDR3 comprises 13 residues. V lost 8 bases, J lost 5 bases, and 15 bases lay in between. CDR1 is SNHLY and CDR2 is FYNNEI in the germline V gene. The chain's CDR3 is CASQRAESYGYTF. The CDR3 DNA reads as TGTGCCAGCCAGCGGGCAGAATCATATGGCTACACCTTC. Using reference TRBV2 and TRBJ1-2 for the parts outside the CDR3, the full variable domain is EPEVTQTPSHQVTQMGQEVILRCVPISNHLYFYWYRQILGQKVEFLVSFYNNEISEKSEIFDDQFSVERPDGSNFTLKIRSTKLEDSAMYFCASQRAESYGYTFGSGTRLTVV.

This clone was recorded only once. The rearrangement joins TRBV6-2 or TRBV6-3 to TRBJ1-5; the D gene is possibly TRBD1 (5 bases). Germline assignment: CDR1 MNHEY and CDR2 SVGEGT. The CDR3 extends over 15 amino acids. With 5 bases removed from V and 0 bases from J, the gap between germline ends came to 11 bases. CDR3 region: CASSDWGYSNQPQHF. The CDR3 DNA reads as TGTGCCAGCAGTGACTGGGGCTATAGCAATCAGCCCCAGCATTTT.

V usage is TRBV9 and J usage is TRBJ2-2, with D hard to call. Trimming pared 0 bases from V and 7 bases from J, leaving 13 bases between. The germline V gene has CDR1 SGDLS and CDR2 YYNGEE. There are 15 residues in the CDR3. CDR3 DNA: TGTGCCAGCAGCGTAGGGAGCGATTGGGGCGGGGAGCTGTTTTTT. It specifies CASSVGSDWGGELFF.

The table lists this clone with a few counts. The chain has TRBV11-1 and TRBJ2-1, with 9 bases lining up with TRBD2. Germline V CDR1 and CDR2: SGHAT, FQDESV (reference sequence). With 5 bases clipped from V and 6 bases from J, the junction kept 11 bases outside the gene matches. The length of the CDR3 is 16 residues. DNA for the CDR3: TGTGCCAGCAGCGCCGACCTAGCGGGGCTTTCCAATGAGCAGTTCTTC. Translating it yields CASSADLAGLSNEQFF.

The CDR3 here is CASSLRGARTQYF. CDR3 sequence (DNA): TGTGCCAGCAGTTTGAGGGGGGCCCGGACCCAGTACTTC. This chain links TRBV12-3 or TRBV12-4 with TRBJ2-5; TRBD1 or TRBD2 may be the D gene (6 bases each). Trimming removed 3 bases from V and 7 bases from J, with 12 bases in between. The CDR3 is made up of 13 amino acids.

The chain carries TRBV5-1 and TRBJ2-1, with 9 bases aligning to TRBD1. The CDR3 is 15 residues long. Per germline, CDR1 SGHRS and CDR2 YFSETQ. J gave up 5 bases and V 0 bases, and 3 bases lay outside the gene matches. The chain's CDR3 is CASSLVGQGHNEQFF. CDR3 nucleotides: TGCGCCAGCAGCTTGGTGGGACAGGGCCACAATGAGCAGTTCTTC.

The V call is TRBV19, the J call TRBJ2-6; tentative D call: TRBD1 (6 bases). The CDR3 totals 15 residues. The V end was cut by 5 bases, the J end by 2 bases, with 10 bases between. Germline CDR1 reads LNHDA; CDR2 reads SQIVND (reference sequence). This chain's CDR3 is CASSPQGPGANVLTF. As DNA, the CDR3 is TGTGCCAGTAGTCCCCAGGGGCCTGGGGCCAACGTCCTGACTTTC.

This chain connects TRBV6-1 to TRBJ1-5; D gene ambiguous. Between the trimmed V and J ends, which lost 3 bases and 5 bases, there was a span of 14 bases. CDR1 MNHNS and CDR2 SASEGT come from the germline V gene. This CDR3 is 15 amino acids long. In DNA form, the CDR3 reads TGTGCCAGCAGTGAGGCGGGAGGGAAACATCAGCCCCAGCATTTT. As protein: CASSEAGGKHQPQHF.

The V call is TRBV27, the J call TRBJ1-2; perhaps TRBD1 as D (5 bases). CDR3 length equals 14 residues. The germline V gene has CDR1 MNHEY and CDR2 SMNVEV (reference sequence). V was shortened by 6 bases and J by 4 bases, with 15 bases between the two germline ends. As DNA, the CDR3 is TGTGCCAGCAGCCCGACGTCGGGGCTCTATGGCTACACCTTC. Translation: CASSPTSGLYGYTF.

The V and J genes are TRBV7-2 and TRBJ1-2; D unresolved. The CDR3 contains 15 residues. V lost 5 bases, J lost 0 bases, and 13 bases lay in between. The germline V gene has CDR1 SGHTA and CDR2 FQGNSA. The CDR3 DNA reads as TGTGCCAGCAGCCTTCAGAAGGCTACTAACTATGGCTACACCTTC. This sequence encodes CASSLQKATNYGYTF.

The chain recombines TRBV19 with TRBJ2-6; possible D gene TRBD1, 7 bases. CDR1 LNHDA and CDR2 SQIVND come from the germline V gene (reference sequence). This CDR3 is built from 17 residues. The V gene lost 4 bases and the J gene lost 0 bases, with 13 bases spanning the gap. Here the CDR3 reads CASSTAGGSSGANVLTF. The DNA of the CDR3 is TGTGCCAGTAGTACCGCAGGGGGGAGCTCTGGGGCCAACGTCCTGACTTTC.